A selection of T cell receptor beta chains follows, all from one sample in a study of pediatric ulcerative colitis. Profiling relied on immunoSEQ multiplex PCR, and the TCRdb table lists in-frame clones only, not all of them. The data contain 30,000 to 45,000 clones, about 80% of them singletons. The sample was gut tissue. The receptors come from a boy younger than 18 with moderate ulcerative colitis. Each CDR3 is given with its conserved first and last residue. A D gene is named only where the DNA matches it firmly. Size is stated for part of the rows, as once, few or many counts, or as a class when the clone is expanded.

>TRBD2|TRBJ2-3|TRBV19|.
TGTGCCAGTAGGGGACCTAGCGGGCCCACAGATACGCAGTATTTT
CASRGPSGPTDTQYF
>.|TRBJ1-2|TRBV28|few
TGTGCCAGCAGTTGGGCCTCCTATGGCTACACCTTC
CASSWASYGYTF
>.|TRBJ2-3|TRBV30|once
TGTGCCTGGAGTGACCCGGGGAGGTTTACAGATACGCAGTATTTT
CAWSDPGRFTDTQYF
>.|TRBJ1-5|TRBV19|.
TGTGCCAGTAGTATACTCCCGAGTAGCAATCAGCCCCAGCATTTT
CASSILPSSNQPQHF
>.|TRBJ1-2|TRBV27|.
TGTGCCAGCAGAGACGGGGGGGCATATGGCTACACCTTC
CASRDGGAYGYTF
>TRBD1|TRBJ2-7|TRBV11-1|.
TGTGCCAGCAGCTTTGCGACAGGGATCTACGAGCAGTACTTC
CASSFATGIYEQYF
>.|TRBJ1-4|TRBV4-2|.
TGTGCCAGCAGCCAAACTGGGAGATCCGGGAAGGAAAAACTGTTTTTT
CASSQTGRSGKEKLFF
>TRBD1|TRBJ2-1|TRBV5-1|.
TGCGCCAGCAGCTTGGGGGATGGACAGGGGATGAATGAGCAGTTCTTC
CASSLGDGQGMNEQFF
>.|TRBJ1-6|TRBV7-2|.
TGTGCCAGCAGCAGGGGAGGAAATTCACCCCTCCACTTT
CASSRGGNSPLHF
>.|TRBJ2-7|TRBV5-8|.
TGTGCCAGCAGCTTACCAGGTCCCCGTCGTTACGAGCAGTACTTC
CASSLPGPRRYEQYF
>TRBD1|TRBJ1-1|TRBV11-1|.
TGTGCCAGCAGCTTTGATCAGGGGGGCACTGAAGCTTTCTTT
CASSFDQGGTEAFF
>.|TRBJ1-1|TRBV6-6|.
TGTGCCAGCCCAGGGCAGGGGAACACTGAAGCTTTCTTT
CASPGQGNTEAFF
>.|TRBJ1-5|TRBV15|few
TGTGCCACCAGCAATGACTGGTTTCAGCCCCAGCATTTT
CATSNDWFQPQHF
>TRBD1|TRBJ2-7|TRBV5-1|.
TGCGCCAGCAGCCCAAGGCCGGGACAGGAGTACGAGCAGTACTTC
CASSPRPGQEYEQYF
>TRBD1|TRBJ2-7|TRBV2|.
TGTGCCAGCAGTGCATATACAGGGGGTTTGACCTACGAGCAGTACTTC
CASSAYTGGLTYEQYF
>TRBD1|TRBJ2-7|TRBV11-1|.
TGTGCCAGCAGCTTTTGGACAGGGGGCTACGAGCAGTACTTC
CASSFWTGGYEQYF
>.|TRBJ2-5|TRBV4-1|.
TGCGCCAGCAGCCAAGAGCCCTCCCCGTTTTTGGCGCCGCGGGATATCGGCGAGACCCAGTACTTC
CASSQEPSPFLAPRDIGETQYF
>TRBD1|TRBJ1-1|TRBV6-1|few
TGTGCCAGCAGGAGACAGGGGTGGTACACTGAAGCTTTCTTT
CASRRQGWYTEAFF
>TRBD1|TRBJ2-1|TRBV6-6|.
TGTGCCAGCAGTAGGGAACAGGGGGCCTACAATGAGCAGTTCTTC
CASSREQGAYNEQFF
>TRBD1|TRBJ2-7|TRBV5-1|few
TGCGCCAGCAGCTTCCGGGACAGGGAATACGAGCAGTACTTC
CASSFRDREYEQYF
>.|TRBJ2-2|TRBV10-3|.
TGTGCCATCAGTTCAGGTAGTTTTGACACCGGGGAGCTGTTTTTT
CAISSGSFDTGELFF
>.|TRBJ2-7|TRBV4-1|once
TGCGCCAGCAGCCACAATCGAGCAACTAGCTCCTACGAGCAGTACTTC
CASSHNRATSSYEQYF
>TRBD2|TRBJ2-3|TRBV5-4|few
TGTGCCAGCAGCGCGAAACTAGCGGGTTTGGATACGCAGTATTTT
CASSAKLAGLDTQYF
>.|TRBJ1-1|TRBV6-6|once
TGTGCCAGCAGTCGGGAGGGGGTCTTT
CASSREGVF
>.|TRBJ1-1|TRBV29-1|.
TGCAGCGTTGGTGAAGGGGGTGAAGCTTTCTTT
CSVGEGGEAFF
>TRBD1|TRBJ2-7|TRBV7-2|.
TGTGCCAGCAGCTCGGGACCGGGACAGGGAACCTACGAGCAGTACTTC
CASSSGPGQGTYEQYF